These 7 T cell receptor beta chains were sequenced from one sample in a study of blood T cell repertoires in COVID-19. Assay: immunoSEQ multiplex PCR; the TCRdb copy retains only in-frame clones and omits some. The profile covers 45,000 to 50,000 clones, with about nine tenths appearing a single time and approximately 2.5% taken by the ten largest. The material sequenced was peripheral blood. Receptors were obtained from a woman at least 80 years old with COVID-19, enrolled during active disease.

The V gene is TRBV6-6, the J gene TRBJ2-3; TRBD1 might be the D (6 bases). The V end lost 5 bases, the J end lost 3 bases, and 21 bases lay between the germline ends. There are 17 residues in the CDR3. Germline CDR1 reads MNHNY; CDR2 reads SVGAGI (reference sequence). CDR3 in DNA: TGTGCCAGCAGTCCACGAGCTATCCACAGGGATACAGATACGCAGTATTTT. Encoded protein: CASSPRAIHRDTDTQYF.

The chain recombines TRBV7-6 with TRBJ1-2; 12 bases fit TRBD1. The CDR3 loop spans 15 amino acids. V lost 3 bases and J lost 3; bases outside the gene matches: 2. Germline V lookup: CDR1 SGHVS, CDR2 FNYEAQ. CDR3 residues: CASSLGQGAHYGYTF. DNA of the CDR3: TGTGCCAGCAGCTTGGGACAGGGGGCTCACTATGGCTACACCTTC.

V gene TRBV5-4 combines with J gene TRBJ1-2; 8 bases fit TRBD1. The CDR3 totals 15 residues. In germline, CDR1 is SGHNT, CDR2 YYREEE (reference sequence). Trimming removed 5 bases from V and 4 bases from J; junction bases left unmatched: 10. CDR3 sequence: CASRVAQTGVYGYTF. In nucleotides, the CDR3 is TGTGCCAGCAGGGTGGCCCAGACAGGGGTCTATGGCTACACCTTC. The full variable domain, with the rest looked up from reference TRBV5-4 and TRBJ1-2, is ETGVTQSPTHLIKTRGQQVTLRCSSQSGHNTVSWYQQALGQGPQFIFQYYREEENGRGNFPPRFSGLQFPNYSSELNVNALELDDSALYLCASRVAQTGVYGYTFGSGTRLTVV.

V and J are TRBV7-3 and TRBJ1-2, with no clear D. The CDR3 is 14 residues long. From germline, CDR1 is SGHTA and CDR2 FQGTGA. The germline V and J ends were trimmed by 5 bases and 0 bases, with 10 bases remaining between them. The CDR3 nucleotides read TGTGCCAGCAGCCCGTCTTCAGCTAACTATGGCTACACCTTC. This gives the protein CASSPSSANYGYTF.

The V call is TRBV29-1, the J call TRBJ1-2; the D gene is possibly TRBD1 (6 bases). The germline V gene has CDR1 SQVTM and CDR2 ANQGSEA. There are 13 residues in the CDR3. The V end lost 2 bases, the J end lost 8 bases, and 15 bases lay between the germline ends. In DNA, the CDR3 is TGCAGCGTTGAATCGCAGGGGTTGGGAGGCTACACCTTC. It specifies CSVESQGLGGYTF.

V gene TRBV28 combines with J gene TRBJ1-3; 8 bases align to TRBD1. Per the germline V gene, CDR1 is MDHEN and CDR2 is SYDVKM. J lost 3 bases, V lost 4 bases, and 5 bases had no gene match. This CDR3 spans 15 amino acids. CDR3 residues: CASSSPTGGGNTIYF. The CDR3 coding sequence is TGTGCCAGCAGTTCACCTACAGGGGGTGGAAACACCATATATTTT.

The V call is TRBV7-2, the J call TRBJ1-2; 7 nucleotides line up with TRBD1. This CDR3 contains 13 residues. CDR1 is SGHTA and CDR2 is FQGNSA in the germline V gene. The J segment lost 4 bases and the V segment lost 2 bases, leaving 1 base of the junction unmatched. The DNA of the CDR3 is TGTGCCAGCAGCTTAAACAGGGGCTATGGCTACACCTTC. Its protein product is CASSLNRGYGYTF. Supplemented by reference TRBV7-2 and TRBJ1-2, the full variable domain reads GAGVSQSPSNKVTEKGKDVELRCDPISGHTALYWYRQSLGQGLEFLIYFQGNSAPDKSGLPSDRFSAERTGGSVSTLTIQRTQQEDSAVYLCASSLNRGYGYTFGSGTRLTVV.